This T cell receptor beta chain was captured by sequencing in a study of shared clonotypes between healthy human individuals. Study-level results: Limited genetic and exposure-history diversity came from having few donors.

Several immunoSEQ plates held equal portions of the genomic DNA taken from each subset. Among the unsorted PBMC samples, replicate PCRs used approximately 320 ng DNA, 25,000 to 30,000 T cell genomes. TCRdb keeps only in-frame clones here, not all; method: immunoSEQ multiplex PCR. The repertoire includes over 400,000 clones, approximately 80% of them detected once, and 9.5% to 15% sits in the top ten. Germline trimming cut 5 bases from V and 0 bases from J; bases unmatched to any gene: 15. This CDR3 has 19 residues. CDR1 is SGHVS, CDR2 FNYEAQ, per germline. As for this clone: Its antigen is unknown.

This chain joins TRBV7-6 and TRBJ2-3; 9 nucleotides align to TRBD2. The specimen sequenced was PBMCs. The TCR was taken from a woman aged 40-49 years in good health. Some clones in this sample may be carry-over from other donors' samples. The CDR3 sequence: CASSPAASGVIASTDTQYF. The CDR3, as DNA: TGTGCCAGCAGCCCAGCTGCTAGCGGGGTGATTGCTAGCACAGATACGCAGTATTTT. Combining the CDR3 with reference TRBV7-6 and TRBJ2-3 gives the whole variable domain GAGVSQSPRYKVTKRGQDVALRCDPISGHVSLYWYRQALGQGPEFLTYFNYEAQQDKSGLPNDRFSAERPEGSISTLTIQRTEQRDSAMYRCASSPAASGVIASTDTQYFGPGTRLTVL.